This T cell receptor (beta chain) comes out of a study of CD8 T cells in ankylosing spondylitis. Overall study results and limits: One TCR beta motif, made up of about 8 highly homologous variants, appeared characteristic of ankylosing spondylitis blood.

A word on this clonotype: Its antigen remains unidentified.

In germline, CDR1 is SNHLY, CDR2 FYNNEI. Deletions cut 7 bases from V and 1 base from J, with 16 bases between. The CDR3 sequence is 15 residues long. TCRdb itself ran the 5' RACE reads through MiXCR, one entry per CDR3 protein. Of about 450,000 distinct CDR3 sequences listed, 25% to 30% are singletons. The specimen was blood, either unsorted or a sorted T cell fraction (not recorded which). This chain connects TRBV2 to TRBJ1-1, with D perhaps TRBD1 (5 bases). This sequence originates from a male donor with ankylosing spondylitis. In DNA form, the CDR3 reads TGTGCCAGCAACGATCTGGGGGTTGGGAACACTGAAGCTTTCTTT. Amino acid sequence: CASNDLGVGNTEAFF.